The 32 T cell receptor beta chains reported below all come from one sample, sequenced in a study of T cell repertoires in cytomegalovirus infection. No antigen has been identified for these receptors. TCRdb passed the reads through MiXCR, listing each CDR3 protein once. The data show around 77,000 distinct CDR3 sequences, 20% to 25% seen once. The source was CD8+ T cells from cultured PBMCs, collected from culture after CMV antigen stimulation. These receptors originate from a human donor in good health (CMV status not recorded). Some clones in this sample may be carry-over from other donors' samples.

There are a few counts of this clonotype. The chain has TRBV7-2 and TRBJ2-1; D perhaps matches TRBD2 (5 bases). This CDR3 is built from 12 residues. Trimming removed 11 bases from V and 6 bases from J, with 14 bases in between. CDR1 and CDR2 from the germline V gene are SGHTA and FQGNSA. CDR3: CAAAPGSNEQFF. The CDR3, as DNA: TGTGCCGCCGCCCCGGGGAGCAATGAGCAGTTCTTC.

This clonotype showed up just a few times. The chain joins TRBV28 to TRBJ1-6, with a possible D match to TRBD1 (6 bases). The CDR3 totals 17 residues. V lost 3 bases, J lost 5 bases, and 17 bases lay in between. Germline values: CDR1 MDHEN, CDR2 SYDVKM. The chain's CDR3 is CASSFPLRDTDNSPLHF. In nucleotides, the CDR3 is TGTGCCAGCAGTTTTCCCCTCCGGGACACCGATAATTCACCCCTCCACTTT.

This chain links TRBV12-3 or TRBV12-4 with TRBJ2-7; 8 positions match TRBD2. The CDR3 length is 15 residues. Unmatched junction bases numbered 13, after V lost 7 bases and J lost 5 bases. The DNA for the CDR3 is TGTGCCAGCACTTCTAGCGGGCGGCCCTACCACGAGCAGTACTTC. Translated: CASTSSGRPYHEQYF.

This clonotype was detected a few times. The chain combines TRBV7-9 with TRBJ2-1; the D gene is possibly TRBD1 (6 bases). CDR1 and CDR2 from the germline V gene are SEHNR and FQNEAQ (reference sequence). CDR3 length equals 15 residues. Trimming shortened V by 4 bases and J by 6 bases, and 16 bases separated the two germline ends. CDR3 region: CASSSGQRVVNEQFF. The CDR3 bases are TGTGCCAGCAGCTCCGGACAGAGGGTGGTCAATGAGCAGTTCTTC. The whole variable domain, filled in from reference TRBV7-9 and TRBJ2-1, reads DTGVSQNPRHKITKRGQNVTFRCDPISEHNRLYWYRQTLGQGPEFLTYFQNEAQLEKSRLLSDRFSAERPKGSFSTLEIQRTEQGDSAMYLCASSSGQRVVNEQFFGPGTRLTVL.

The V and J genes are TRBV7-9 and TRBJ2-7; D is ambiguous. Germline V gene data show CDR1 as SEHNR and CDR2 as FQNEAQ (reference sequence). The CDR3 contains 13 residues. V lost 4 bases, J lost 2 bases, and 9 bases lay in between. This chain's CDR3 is CASSSPDAYEQYF. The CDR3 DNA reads TGTGCCAGCAGCTCTCCAGATGCCTACGAGCAGTACTTC.

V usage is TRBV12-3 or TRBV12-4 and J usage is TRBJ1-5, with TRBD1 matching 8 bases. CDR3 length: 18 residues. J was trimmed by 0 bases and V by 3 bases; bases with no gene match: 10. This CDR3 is CASSFLWQGANSNQPQHF. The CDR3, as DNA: TGTGCCAGCAGTTTCTTGTGGCAGGGGGCCAATAGCAATCAGCCCCAGCATTTT.

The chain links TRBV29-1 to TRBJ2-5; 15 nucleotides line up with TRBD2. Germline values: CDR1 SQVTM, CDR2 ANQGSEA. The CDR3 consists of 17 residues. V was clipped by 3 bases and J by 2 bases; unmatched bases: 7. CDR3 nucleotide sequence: TGCAGCGTTGATGGGACTAGCGGGGGGAAACTGCAAGAGACCCAGTACTTC. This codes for CSVDGTSGGKLQETQYF.

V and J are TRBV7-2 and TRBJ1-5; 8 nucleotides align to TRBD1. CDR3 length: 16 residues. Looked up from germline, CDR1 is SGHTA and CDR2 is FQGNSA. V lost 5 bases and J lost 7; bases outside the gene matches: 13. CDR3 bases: TGTGCCAGCAGCCCTAGGGGCGACAGGGGTGGACAGCCCCAGCATTTT. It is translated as CASSPRGDRGGQPQHF.

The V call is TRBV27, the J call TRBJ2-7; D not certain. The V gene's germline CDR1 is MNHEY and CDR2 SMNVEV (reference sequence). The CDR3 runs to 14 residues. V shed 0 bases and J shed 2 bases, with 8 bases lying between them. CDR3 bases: TGTGCCAGCAGTTTATCGACCCCGGCCTACGAGCAGTACTTC. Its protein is CASSLSTPAYEQYF.

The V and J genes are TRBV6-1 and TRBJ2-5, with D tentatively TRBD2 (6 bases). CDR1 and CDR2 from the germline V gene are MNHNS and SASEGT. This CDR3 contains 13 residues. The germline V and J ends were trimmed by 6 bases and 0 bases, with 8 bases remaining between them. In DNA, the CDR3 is TGTGCCAGCAGAGGAGGGTACCAAGAGACCCAGTACTTC. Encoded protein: CASRGGYQETQYF.

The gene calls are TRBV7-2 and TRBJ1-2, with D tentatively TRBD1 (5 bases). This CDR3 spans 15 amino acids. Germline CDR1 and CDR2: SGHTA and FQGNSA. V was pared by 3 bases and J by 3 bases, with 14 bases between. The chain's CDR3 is CASSFLTAPYYGYTF. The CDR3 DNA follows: TGTGCCAGCAGCTTCCTGACAGCCCCTTACTATGGCTACACCTTC.

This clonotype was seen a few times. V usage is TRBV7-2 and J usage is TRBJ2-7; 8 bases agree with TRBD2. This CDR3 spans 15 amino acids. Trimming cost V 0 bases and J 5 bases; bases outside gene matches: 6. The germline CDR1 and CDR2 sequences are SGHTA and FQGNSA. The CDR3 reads CASSLARGTSHEQYF. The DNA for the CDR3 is TGTGCCAGCAGCTTAGCGCGCGGGACTAGTCACGAGCAGTACTTC.

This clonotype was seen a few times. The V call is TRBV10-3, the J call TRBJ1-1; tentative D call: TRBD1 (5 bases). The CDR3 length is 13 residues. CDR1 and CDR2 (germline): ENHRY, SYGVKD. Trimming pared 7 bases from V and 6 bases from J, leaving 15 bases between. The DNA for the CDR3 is TGTGCCATCACGGTTGGGGGTACGTCTGAAGCTTTCTTT. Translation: CAITVGGTSEAFF.

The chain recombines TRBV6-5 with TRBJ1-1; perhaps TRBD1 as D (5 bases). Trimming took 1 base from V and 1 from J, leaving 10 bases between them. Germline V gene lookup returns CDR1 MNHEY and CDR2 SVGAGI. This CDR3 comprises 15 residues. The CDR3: CASSYWDGSNTEAFF. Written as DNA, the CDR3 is TGTGCCAGCAGTTACTGGGACGGATCGAACACTGAAGCTTTCTTT.

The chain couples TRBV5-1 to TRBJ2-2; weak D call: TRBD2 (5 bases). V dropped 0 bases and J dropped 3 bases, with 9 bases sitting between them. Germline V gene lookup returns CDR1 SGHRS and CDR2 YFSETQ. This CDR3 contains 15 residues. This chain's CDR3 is CASSLGGSDTGELFF. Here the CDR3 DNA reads TGCGCCAGCAGCTTGGGAGGGAGCGACACCGGGGAGCTGTTTTTT.

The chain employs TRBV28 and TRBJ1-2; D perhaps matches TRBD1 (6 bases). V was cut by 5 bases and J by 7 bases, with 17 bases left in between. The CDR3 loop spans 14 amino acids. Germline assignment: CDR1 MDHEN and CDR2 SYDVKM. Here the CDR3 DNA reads TGTGCCAGCAGTCCGTGGACAGCCGAACGTGGCTACACCTTC. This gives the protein CASSPWTAERGYTF.

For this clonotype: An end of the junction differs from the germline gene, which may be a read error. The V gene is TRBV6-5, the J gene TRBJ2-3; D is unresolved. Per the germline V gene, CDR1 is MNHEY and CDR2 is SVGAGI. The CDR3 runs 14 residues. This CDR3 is CARSYSLRTDTQYF. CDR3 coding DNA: TGTGCCCGCAGTTACTCCCTAAGAACAGATACGCAGTATTTT.

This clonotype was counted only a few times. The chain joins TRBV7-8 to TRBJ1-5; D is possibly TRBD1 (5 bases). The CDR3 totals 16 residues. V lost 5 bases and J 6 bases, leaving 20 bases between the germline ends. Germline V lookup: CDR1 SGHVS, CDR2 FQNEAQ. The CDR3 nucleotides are TGTGCCAGCAGCCTCCTCGGGACCTTGAACAGTCAGCCCCAGCATTTT. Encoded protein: CASSLLGTLNSQPQHF.

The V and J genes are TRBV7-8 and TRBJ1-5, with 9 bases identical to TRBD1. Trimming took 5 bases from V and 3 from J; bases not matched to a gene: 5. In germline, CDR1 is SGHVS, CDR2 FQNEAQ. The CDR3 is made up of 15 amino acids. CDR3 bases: TGTGCCAGCAGCAGTGGGACAGGGTACAATCAGCCCCAGCATTTT. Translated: CASSSGTGYNQPQHF.

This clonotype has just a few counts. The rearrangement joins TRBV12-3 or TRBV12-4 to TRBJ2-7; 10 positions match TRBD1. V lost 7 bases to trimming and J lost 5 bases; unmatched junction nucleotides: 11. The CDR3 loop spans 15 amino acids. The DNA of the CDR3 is TGTGCCAGCAATATCCGGGACAGGGGTGTCCACGAGCAGTACTTC. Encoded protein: CASNIRDRGVHEQYF.

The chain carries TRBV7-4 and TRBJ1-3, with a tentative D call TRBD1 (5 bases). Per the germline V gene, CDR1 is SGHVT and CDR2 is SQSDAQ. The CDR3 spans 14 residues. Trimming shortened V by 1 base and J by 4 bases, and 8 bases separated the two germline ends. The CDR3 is CASSLVGDGNTIYF. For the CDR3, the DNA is TGTGCCAGCAGCTTAGTAGGGGACGGAAACACCATATATTTT.

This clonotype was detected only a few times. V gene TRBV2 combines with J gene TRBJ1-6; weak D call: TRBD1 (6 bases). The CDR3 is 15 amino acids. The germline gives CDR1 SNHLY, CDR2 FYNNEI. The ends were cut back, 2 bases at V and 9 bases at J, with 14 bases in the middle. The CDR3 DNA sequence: TGTGCCAGCAGTGAAACGGGGGAGGGGGTTTCACCCCTCCACTTT. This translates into CASSETGEGVSPLHF.

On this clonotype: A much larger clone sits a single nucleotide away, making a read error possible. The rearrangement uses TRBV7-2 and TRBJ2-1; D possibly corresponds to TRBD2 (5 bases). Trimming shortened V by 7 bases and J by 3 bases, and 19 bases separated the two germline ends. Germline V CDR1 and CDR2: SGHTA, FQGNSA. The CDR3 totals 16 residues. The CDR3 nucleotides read TGTGCCAGCACCCAGAGGGCAGCGAGACACTACAATGAGCAGTTCTTC. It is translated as CASTQRAARHYNEQFF.

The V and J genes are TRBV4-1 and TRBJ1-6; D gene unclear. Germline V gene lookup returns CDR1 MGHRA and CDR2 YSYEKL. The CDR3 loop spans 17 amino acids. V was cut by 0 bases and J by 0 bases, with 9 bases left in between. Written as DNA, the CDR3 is TGCGCCAGCAGCCAAGAACCCCCGAGCTCCTATAATTCACCCCTCCACTTT. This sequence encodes CASSQEPPSSYNSPLHF.

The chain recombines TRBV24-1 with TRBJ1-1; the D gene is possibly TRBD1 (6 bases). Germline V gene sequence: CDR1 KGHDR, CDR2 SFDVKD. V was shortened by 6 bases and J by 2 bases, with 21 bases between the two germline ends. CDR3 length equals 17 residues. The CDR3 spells CATSLTDSFGGNTEAFF. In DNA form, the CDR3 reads TGTGCCACCAGTTTAACGGACAGCTTTGGTGGAAACACTGAAGCTTTCTTT.

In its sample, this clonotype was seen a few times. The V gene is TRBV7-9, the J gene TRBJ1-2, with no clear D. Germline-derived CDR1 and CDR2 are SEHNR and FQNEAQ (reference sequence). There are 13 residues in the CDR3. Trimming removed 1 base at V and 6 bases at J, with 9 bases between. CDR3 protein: CASSLGPSDGYTF. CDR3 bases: TGTGCCAGCAGCTTAGGGCCTTCGGATGGCTACACCTTC.

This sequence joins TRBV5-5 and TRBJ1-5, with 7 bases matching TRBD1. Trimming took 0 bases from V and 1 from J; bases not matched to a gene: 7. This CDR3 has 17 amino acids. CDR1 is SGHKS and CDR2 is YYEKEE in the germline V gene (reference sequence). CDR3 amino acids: CASSLAPDRASNQPQHF. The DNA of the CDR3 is TGTGCCAGCAGCTTGGCCCCCGACAGGGCAAGCAATCAGCCCCAGCATTTT. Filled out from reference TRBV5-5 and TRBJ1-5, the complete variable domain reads DAGVTQSPTHLIKTRGQQVTLRCSPISGHKSVSWYQQVLGQGPQFIFQYYEKEERGRGNFPDRFSARQFPNYSSELNVNALLLGDSALYLCASSLAPDRASNQPQHFGDGTRLSIL.

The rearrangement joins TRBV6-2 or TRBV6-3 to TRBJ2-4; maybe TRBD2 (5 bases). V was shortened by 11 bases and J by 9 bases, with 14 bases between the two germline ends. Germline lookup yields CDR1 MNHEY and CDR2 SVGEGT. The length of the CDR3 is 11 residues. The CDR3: CARTTGTIQYF. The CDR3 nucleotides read TGTGCCCGCACGACGGGAACCATTCAGTACTTC.

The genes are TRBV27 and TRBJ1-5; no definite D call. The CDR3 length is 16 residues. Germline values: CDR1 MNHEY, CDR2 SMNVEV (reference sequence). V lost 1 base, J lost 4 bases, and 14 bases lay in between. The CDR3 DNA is TGTGCCAGCAGTTTATTTGGGAGAAGTATGAATCAGCCCCAGCATTTT. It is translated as CASSLFGRSMNQPQHF.

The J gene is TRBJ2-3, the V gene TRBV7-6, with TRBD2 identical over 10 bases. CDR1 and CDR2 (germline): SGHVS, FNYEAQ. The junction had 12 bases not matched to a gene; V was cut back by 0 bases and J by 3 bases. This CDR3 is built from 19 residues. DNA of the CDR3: TGTGCCAGCAGCTTAGCGGTCCAGCGGGGGGGCATAGGAACAGATACGCAGTATTTT. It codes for CASSLAVQRGGIGTDTQYF.

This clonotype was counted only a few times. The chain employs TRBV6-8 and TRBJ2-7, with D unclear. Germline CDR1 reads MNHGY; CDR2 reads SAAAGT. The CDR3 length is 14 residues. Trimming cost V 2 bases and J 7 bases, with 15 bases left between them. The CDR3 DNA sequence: TGTGCCAGCAGTTACGTTTCCACCTTGGGGGAGCAGTACTTC. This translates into CASSYVSTLGEQYF.

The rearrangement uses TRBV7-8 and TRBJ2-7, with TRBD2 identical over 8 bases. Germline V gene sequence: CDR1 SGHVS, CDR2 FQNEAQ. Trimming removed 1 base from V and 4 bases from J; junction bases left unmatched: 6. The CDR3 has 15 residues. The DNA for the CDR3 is TGTGCCAGCAGCTTAGGAGCGGGGGCCATTTACGAGCAGTACTTC. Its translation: CASSLGAGAIYEQYF. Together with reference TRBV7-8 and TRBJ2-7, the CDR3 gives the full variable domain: GAGVSQSPRYKVAKRGQDVALRCDPISGHVSLFWYQQALGQGPEFLTYFQNEAQLDKSGLPSDRFFAERPEGSVSTLKIQRTQQEDSAVYLCASSLGAGAIYEQYFGPGTRLTVT.